Listed here are 16 T cell receptor beta chains from one sample, sequenced in a study of blood T cell repertoires in COVID-19. Assay used: immunoSEQ multiplex PCR; TCRdb lists only in-frame clones, some missing. The sample records around 240,000 clones, about 80% being singletons. The sample comprised peripheral blood. All receptors come from a woman older than 75 with acute or convalescent COVID-19.

This chain uses TRBV3-1 (or the pseudogene TRBV3-2) with TRBJ1-6, with D possibly TRBD1 on 6 matching bases. The CDR3 totals 15 residues. V was cut by 4 bases and J by 7 bases, with 14 bases left in between. Germline V gene lookup returns CDR1 LGHDT and CDR2 YNNKEL (reference sequence). CDR3 loop: CASSPHGGANSPLHF. The DNA for the CDR3 is TGTGCCAGCAGCCCCCACGGGGGGGCCAATTCACCCCTCCACTTT.

The chain is built from TRBV6-1 and TRBJ2-3; 11 nucleotides align to TRBD2. The germline V gene encodes CDR1 MNHNS and CDR2 SASEGT. V shed 3 bases and J 3 bases; nucleotides not matched to a gene: 5. CDR3 length equals 16 residues. DNA of the CDR3: TGTGCCAGCAGTGAGATAGCGGGAGGGCCGACAGATACGCAGTATTTT. Residues: CASSEIAGGPTDTQYF.

The chain combines TRBV7-2 with TRBJ1-2; D remains unclear. Deletions cut 0 bases from V and 8 bases from J, with 22 bases between. The CDR3 contains 17 residues. The germline V gene has CDR1 SGHTA and CDR2 FQGNSA. Here the CDR3 reads CASSLAEARASPKGYTF. The DNA of the CDR3 is TGTGCCAGCAGCTTAGCGGAGGCGAGGGCTTCACCGAAGGGCTACACCTTC.

V is TRBV7-9 and J is TRBJ2-1; 9 nucleotides match TRBD1. Germline-derived CDR1 and CDR2 are SEHNR and FQNEAQ (reference sequence). The V segment lost 0 bases and the J segment 12 bases; nucleotides outside the gene matches: 3. The CDR3 has 13 residues. CDR3 residues: CASSLANRGRQFF. Written as DNA, the CDR3 is TGTGCCAGCAGCTTAGCAAACAGGGGGCGGCAGTTCTTC. The entire variable domain, with the rest obtained from reference TRBV7-9 and TRBJ2-1, is as follows: DTGVSQNPRHKITKRGQNVTFRCDPISEHNRLYWYRQTLGQGPEFLTYFQNEAQLEKSRLLSDRFSAERPKGSFSTLEIQRTEQGDSAMYLCASSLANRGRQFFGPGTRLTVL.

This chain joins TRBV7-3 and TRBJ2-5, with 7 bases that match TRBD2. V shed 0 bases and J 2 bases; nucleotides not matched to a gene: 3. CDR1 is SGHTA, CDR2 FQGTGA, per germline. The length of the CDR3 is 15 residues. CDR3 DNA sequence: TGTGCCAGCAGCTTAACCCGGACTAGTCAAGAGACCCAGTACTTC. Protein sequence: CASSLTRTSQETQYF.

The chain carries TRBV6-2 or TRBV6-3 and TRBJ2-7; 7 bases map to TRBD1. The CDR3 extends over 15 amino acids. Trimming removed 5 bases from V and 3 bases from J; junction bases left unmatched: 10. Germline values: CDR1 MNHEY, CDR2 SVGEGT. The CDR3 DNA follows: TGTGCCAGCAGTCCCTCCAGACAGGGAATCTACGAGCAGTACTTC. Translated, it gives CASSPSRQGIYEQYF.

CDR3 sequence reads: CASSLSGRPYNEQFF. The CDR3 nucleotides read TGTGCCAGCAGTTTAAGCGGGAGGCCCTACAATGAGCAGTTCTTC. The chain links TRBV27 to TRBJ2-1, with TRBD2 matching 9 bases. The CDR3 runs to 15 residues. Germline CDR1 MNHEY, CDR2 SMNVEV (reference sequence). The junction had 1 base not matched to a gene; V was cut back by 2 bases and J by 2 bases.

This chain uses TRBV18 with TRBJ1-2; TRBD1 agrees at 11 bases. The length of the CDR3 is 15 residues. The J segment lost 6 bases and the V segment lost 3 bases, leaving 6 bases of the junction unmatched. CDR1 is KGHSH, CDR2 LQKENI, per germline. CDR3 coding DNA: TGTGCCAGCTCACCCGGACAGGGGGCGATGAATGGCTACACCTTC. It yields the protein CASSPGQGAMNGYTF.

A single count supports this clone. The chain has TRBV19 and TRBJ2-3, with 9 bases aligning to TRBD1. The V and J ends lost 3 bases and 5 bases, in that order; junction bases with no gene match: 9. Per the germline V gene, CDR1 is LNHDA and CDR2 is SQIVND (reference sequence). The CDR3 runs 16 residues. The CDR3 region is CASSMAGTGLEDTQYF. The CDR3 bases are TGTGCCAGTAGTATGGCCGGGACAGGGTTGGAAGATACGCAGTATTTT.

The V gene is TRBV2, the J gene TRBJ1-5, with D hard to call. This CDR3 region has 13 residues. Germline-derived CDR1 and CDR2 are SNHLY and FYNNEI. Trimming left V 4 bases short and J 5 bases short, with 9 bases between. The CDR3 reads CASSGQEDQPQHF. The CDR3 region has the DNA TGTGCCAGCAGTGGGCAGGAAGATCAGCCCCAGCATTTT.

For this clone: Other DNA sequences in this sample translate to the same CDR3. The J gene is TRBJ2-7, the V gene TRBV3-1 (or the pseudogene TRBV3-2); D may be TRBD2 (6 bases). Germline lookup yields CDR1 LGHDT and CDR2 YNNKEL (reference sequence). Trimming left V 4 bases short and J 1 base short, with 14 bases between. This CDR3 spans 15 amino acids. CDR3 bases: TGTGCCAGCAGCCCGAGGCTAGCGCATTCCTACGAGCAGTACTTC. It codes for CASSPRLAHSYEQYF.

This chain uses TRBV29-1 with TRBJ1-2; D gene unclear. This CDR3 is built from 12 residues. Germline CDR1 and CDR2: SQVTM and ANQGSEA. V lost 1 base and J lost 5, with 8 bases in between. DNA of the CDR3: TGCAGCGTTGAAGGCAGTCCTTATGGCTACACCTTC. It codes for CSVEGSPYGYTF.

This chain joins TRBV27 and TRBJ2-5; unclear D gene. CDR1 is MNHEY, CDR2 SMNVEV, per germline (reference sequence). Trimming shortened V by 6 bases and J by 5 bases, and 13 bases separated the two germline ends. The CDR3 sequence is 13 residues long. This chain's CDR3 is CASSYKPGETQYF. Written as DNA, the CDR3 is TGTGCCAGCAGCTACAAACCCGGGGAGACCCAGTACTTC.

V and J are TRBV7-9 and TRBJ1-1, with 11 bases matching TRBD1. The CDR3 length is 14 residues. CDR1 is SEHNR, CDR2 FQNEAQ, per germline (reference sequence). V shed 4 bases, J shed 6 bases, and the junction held 4 bases outside the gene matches. CDR3 region: CASSSPGQGAEAFF. Here the CDR3 DNA reads TGTGCCAGCAGCTCGCCGGGACAGGGGGCTGAAGCTTTCTTT.

V gene TRBV25-1 combines with J gene TRBJ1-1, with TRBD1 matching 7 bases. There are 16 residues in the CDR3. With 0 bases clipped from V and 5 bases from J, the junction kept 9 bases outside the gene matches. Germline assignment: CDR1 MGHDK and CDR2 SYGVNS. CDR3 sequence reads: CASSEYITGAGTEAFF. CDR3 nucleotide sequence: TGTGCCAGCAGTGAATATATTACAGGGGCAGGAACTGAAGCTTTCTTT.

The genes are TRBV7-3 and TRBJ2-2; 9 bases align to TRBD1. V lost 6 bases to trimming and J lost 3 bases; unmatched junction nucleotides: 5. Germline V lookup: CDR1 SGHTA, CDR2 FQGTGA. The CDR3 loop spans 15 amino acids. CDR3 bases: TGTGCCAGCAGACGGGGACAGGGCTACACCGGGGAGCTGTTTTTT. Its translation: CASRRGQGYTGELFF.